Listed here is a single T cell receptor (beta chain). The sample holds a few counts of this clone. No cognate antigen has been identified for it. Base qualities are not provided; no much larger clone lies one nucleotide away. Donors were healthy HIV-negative adults with no recently reported acute infections or vaccinations. Only Caucasian adults living in Nashville, Tennessee, USA were represented among the donors. CD4+ T cells were enriched by magnetic negative selection; naive cells were then positively selected on CD45RA, and the negative fraction formed the memory subset. Blood was collected by leukapheresis, and PBMCs were isolated by Ficoll-Histopaque density gradient centrifugation and then cryopreserved in liquid nitrogen vapor phase. Purity and quantity of every magnetically sorted T cell population were checked by analytical flow cytometry. Genomic DNA was isolated from each sorted fraction and quantified by UV absorbance on a Nanodrop 2000c.

This specimen comes from a study of shared clonotypes between healthy human individuals (TCRdb year 2020). Context from the whole study: The cohort included a few men and a couple of women between 18 and 49 years of age. Libraries were prepared and TCR repertoires were sequenced by different laboratories using diverse techniques, in order to increase sequencing depth and limit assay-specific biases. Blood TCR repertoires of five healthy adults were deeply sequenced to estimate repertoire size and the extent of clonotype sharing between individuals. For each donor, three plates each were used for CD4 naive and CD4 memory, two plates were used for CD8 naive, and one plate was used for CD8 memory. Each donor's leukapheresis produced roughly between roughly 0.85 and 9.5 billion PBMCs. Overall study results and their limits: Clonotypes shared by all four sorted-subset donors showed higher generation probabilities than non-shared clonotypes. Sampling was limited to blood, and TCR repertoires in tissue likely differ from TCR repertoires in blood. Naive subsets generally had larger estimated clonotype richness than memory subsets did. The genetic and exposure-history diversity represented was limited by the small number of donors. Rarefaction of sorted-subset datasets indicated incomplete sequencing despite the large sequencing depth. Based on pairwise subsampling, the degree of clonotype sharing among donors was expected to be affected by sequencing depth. Across a few donors, approximately 4.9% of naive CD4, roughly 3.5% of naive CD8, approximately 2.5% of memory CD4, and about 0.4% of memory CD8 clonotypes were shared.

Using the deep immunoSEQ assay, multiplex PCR amplified TCR CDR3 regions from genomic DNA. For each cell subset, the extracted genomic DNA was distributed evenly across all wells of several immunoSEQ 96-well plates, and each plate served as one replicate. For sorted subsets, each replicate PCR was loaded with about 0.2 ug genomic DNA, equivalent to 30,000 or so T cell genomes. Purified libraries were measured with a Qubit 3.0 fluorometer, size-checked on a Bioanalyzer 2100, and measured again with the KAPA Library Quantification kit. Every immunoSEQ 96-well plate was sequenced on a separate single-read 150-cycle Illumina NextSeq 550 flow cell. Per the authors' processing: Because the immunoSEQ output held only junctional sequences and lacked quality scores, the filtering could not match the filtering applied to full-length reads. To assign V/J genes and CDR3, sequences were annotated against IMGT germline references using PyIR, a Python wrapper for IgBLAST v1.9. Any read was removed if the V/J assignment was weak (E-value above 1e-6), the CDR3 was missing, or the read contained stop codons, out-of-frame junctions, or ambiguous translated residues. V3J clonotypes were defined by identical inferred V gene, J gene, and CDR3 amino acid sequence. Percentage overlap between repertoires was calculated by dividing the number of shared unique clonotypes by the size of the smaller repertoire. Three approaches were used to assess repertoire richness: RTK rarefaction, the Chao1 estimator, and Recon v2.1 estimates of unobserved clonotypes. Generation probabilities for all TCRbeta clonotypes obtained by the gDNA method from several donors were computed using OLGA. TCRdb re-hosts the immuneACCESS table, in-frame sequences only. Its copies lack some clones; in the studies checked, an unresolved V gene accounts for under half of them, and the cause for the rest is not known. V and J calls and clone size are as listed in that table; D and trimming were resolved from the DNA. The sample table contains about 710,000 clones; only one count was recorded for around 77% of them. Jointly, the top ten make up under 2% of the sample.

The source is a woman in her twenties or thirties in good health. Sequencing was performed on memory CD4+ T cells sorted from blood. Read against the paper, the sample's cell subset or site label means: CD45RA-negative fraction.

Here the CDR3 is given as CASSSSGGENTIYF. The nucleotide sequence reads as follows: TGTGCCAGCAGCTCCTCAGGGGGCGAAAACACCATATATTTT. The chain links TRBV7-9 with TRBJ1-3; TRBD1 fits 8 bases in the junction. V has 4 bases trimmed and J has 6 bases trimmed; junction bases matching no gene number 5. From the germline V gene (reference sequence), CDR1 is SEHNR and CDR2 is FQNEAQ. The CDR3 sequence holds 14 residues, the cysteine and phenylalanine included. Only the CDR3 portion is preserved as DNA: 42 bases, with reading frame beginning at the first base.